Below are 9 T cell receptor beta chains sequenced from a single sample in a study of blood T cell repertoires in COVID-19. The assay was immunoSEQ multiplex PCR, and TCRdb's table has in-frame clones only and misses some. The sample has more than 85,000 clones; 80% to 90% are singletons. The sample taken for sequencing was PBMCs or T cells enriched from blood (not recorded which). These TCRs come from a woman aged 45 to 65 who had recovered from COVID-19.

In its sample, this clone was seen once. As DNA, the CDR3 is TGCGCCAGCACCCCCGGGGACAGGGGGTTTAACTATGGCTACACCTTC. Amino acids: CASTPGDRGFNYGYTF. The V call is TRBV10-1, the J call TRBJ1-2; the match to TRBD1 covers 11 bases. J lost 1 base, V lost 7 bases, and 8 bases had no gene match. The germline V gene has CDR1 WNHNN and CDR2 SYGVQD (reference sequence). The CDR3 is 16 amino acids.

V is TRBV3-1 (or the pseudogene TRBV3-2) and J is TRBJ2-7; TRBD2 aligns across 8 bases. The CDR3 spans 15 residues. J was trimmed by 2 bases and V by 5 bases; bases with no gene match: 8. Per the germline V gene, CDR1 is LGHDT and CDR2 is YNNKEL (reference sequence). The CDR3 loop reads CASSNTGGHPYEQYF. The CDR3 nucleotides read TGTGCCAGCAGCAATACGGGGGGGCACCCCTACGAGCAGTACTTC.

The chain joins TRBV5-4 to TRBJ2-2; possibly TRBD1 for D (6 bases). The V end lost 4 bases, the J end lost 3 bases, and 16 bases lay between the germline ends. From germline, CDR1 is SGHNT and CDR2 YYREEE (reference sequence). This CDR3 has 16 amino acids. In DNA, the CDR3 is TGTGCCAGCAGCCGTAGAAGGGGGTCAGACACCGGGGAGCTGTTTTTT. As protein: CASSRRRGSDTGELFF.

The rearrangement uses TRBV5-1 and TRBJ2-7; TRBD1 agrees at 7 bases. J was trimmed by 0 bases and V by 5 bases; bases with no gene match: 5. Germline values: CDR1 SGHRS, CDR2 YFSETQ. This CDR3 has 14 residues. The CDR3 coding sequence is TGCGCCAGCAGGGAGACAGGGAACTCCTACGAGCAGTACTTC. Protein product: CASRETGNSYEQYF.

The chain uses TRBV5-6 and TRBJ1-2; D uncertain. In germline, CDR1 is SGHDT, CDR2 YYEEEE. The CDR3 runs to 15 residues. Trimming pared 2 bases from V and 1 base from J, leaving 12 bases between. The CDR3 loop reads CASSLSAPVNYGYTF. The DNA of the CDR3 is TGTGCCAGCAGCTTATCCGCCCCAGTTAACTATGGCTACACCTTC.

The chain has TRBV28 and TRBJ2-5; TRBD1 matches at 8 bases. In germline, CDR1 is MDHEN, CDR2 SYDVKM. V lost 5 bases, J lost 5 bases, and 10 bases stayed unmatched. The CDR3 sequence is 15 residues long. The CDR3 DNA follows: TGTGCCAGCAGTCCTCGGACAGGGTTGAGGGAGACCCAGTACTTC. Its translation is CASSPRTGLRETQYF. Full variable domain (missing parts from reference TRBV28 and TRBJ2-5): DVKVTQSSRYLVKRTGEKVFLECVQDMDHENMFWYRQDPGLGLRLIYFSYDVKMKEKGDIPEGYSVSREKKERFSLILESASTNQTSMYLCASSPRTGLRETQYFGPGTRLLVL.

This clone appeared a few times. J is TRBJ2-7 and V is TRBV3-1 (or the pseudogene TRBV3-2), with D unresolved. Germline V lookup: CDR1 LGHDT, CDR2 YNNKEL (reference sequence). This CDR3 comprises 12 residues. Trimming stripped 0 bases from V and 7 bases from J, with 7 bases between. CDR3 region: CASSQDRWEQYF. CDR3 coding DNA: TGTGCCAGCAGCCAAGATCGGTGGGAGCAGTACTTC.

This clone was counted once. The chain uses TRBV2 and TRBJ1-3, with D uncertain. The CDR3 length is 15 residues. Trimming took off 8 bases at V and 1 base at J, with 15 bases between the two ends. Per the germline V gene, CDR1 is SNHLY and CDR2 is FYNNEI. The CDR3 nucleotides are TGTGCCAGCCGTAAGGAGGGTCAATCTGGAAACACCATATATTTT. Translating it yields CASRKEGQSGNTIYF.

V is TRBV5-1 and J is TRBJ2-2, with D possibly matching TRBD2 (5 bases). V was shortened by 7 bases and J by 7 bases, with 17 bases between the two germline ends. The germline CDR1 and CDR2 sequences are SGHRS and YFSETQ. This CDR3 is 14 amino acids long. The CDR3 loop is CASLPSVDFGELFF. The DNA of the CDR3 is TGCGCCAGCCTGCCTTCGGTGGACTTCGGGGAGCTGTTTTTT. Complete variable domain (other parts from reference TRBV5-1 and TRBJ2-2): KAGVTQTPRYLIKTRGQQVTLSCSPISGHRSVSWYQQTPGQGLQFLFEYFSETQRNKGNFPGRFSGRQFSNSRSEMNVSTLELGDSALYLCASLPSVDFGELFFGEGSRLTVL.